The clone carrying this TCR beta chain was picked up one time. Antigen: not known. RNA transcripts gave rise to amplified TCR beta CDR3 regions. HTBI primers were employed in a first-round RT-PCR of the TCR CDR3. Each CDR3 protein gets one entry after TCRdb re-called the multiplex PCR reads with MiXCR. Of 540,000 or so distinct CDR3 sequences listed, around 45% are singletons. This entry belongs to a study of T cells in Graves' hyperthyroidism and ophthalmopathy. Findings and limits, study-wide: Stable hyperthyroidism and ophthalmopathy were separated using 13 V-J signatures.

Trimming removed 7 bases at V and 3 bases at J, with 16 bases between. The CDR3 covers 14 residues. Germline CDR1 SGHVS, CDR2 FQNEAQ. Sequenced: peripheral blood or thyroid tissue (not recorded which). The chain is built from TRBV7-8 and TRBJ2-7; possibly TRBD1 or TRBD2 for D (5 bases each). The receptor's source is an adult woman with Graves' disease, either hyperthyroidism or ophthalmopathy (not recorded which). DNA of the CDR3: TGTGCCAGCACCGATGAGGGGCCTGGCTACGAGCAGTACTTC. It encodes CASTDEGPGYEQYF.